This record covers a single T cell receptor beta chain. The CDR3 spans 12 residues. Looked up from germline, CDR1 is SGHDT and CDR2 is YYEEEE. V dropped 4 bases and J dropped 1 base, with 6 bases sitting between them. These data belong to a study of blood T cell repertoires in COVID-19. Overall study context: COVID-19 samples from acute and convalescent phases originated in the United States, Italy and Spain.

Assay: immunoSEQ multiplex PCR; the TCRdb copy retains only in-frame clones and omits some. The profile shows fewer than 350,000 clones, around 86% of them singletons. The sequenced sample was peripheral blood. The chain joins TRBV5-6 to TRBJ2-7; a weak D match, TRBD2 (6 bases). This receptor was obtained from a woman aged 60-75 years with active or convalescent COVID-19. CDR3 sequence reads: CASSRGSYEQYF. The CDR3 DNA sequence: TGTGCCAGCAGCCGGGGGTCCTACGAGCAGTACTTC.